These 14 T cell receptor beta chains were all obtained from the same sample, sequenced in a study of T-cell reconstitution after alpha-beta-depleted transplantation in children. Unique molecular identifiers were incorporated during preparation of the TCRbeta library. MiXCR, run by TCRdb on the PCR reads, gives a single entry per CDR3 protein. The sample contains about 360,000 distinct CDR3 sequences, roughly 15% of which appear only once. Sequenced material: PBMCs, taken from the stem cell graft. The origin of the receptors is a human donor who donated a stem cell graft to a child with Fanconi anemia.

V and J are TRBV5-1 and TRBJ2-7; perhaps D is TRBD1 or TRBD2 (5 bases each). Germline V CDR1 and CDR2: SGHRS, YFSETQ. CDR3 length: 12 residues. Trimming stripped 5 bases from V and 5 bases from J, with 11 bases between. The CDR3 here is CASRSGADEQYF. CDR3 DNA sequence: TGCGCCAGCAGGTCCGGGGCCGACGAGCAGTACTTC.

In DNA form, the CDR3 reads TGTGCCAGCAGCTACGCCGGGACTAGCGGGGTAGGGTATTTT. Translation: CASSYAGTSGVGYF. V and J are TRBV5-5 and TRBJ2-3; 13 nucleotides line up with TRBD2. The V gene end was trimmed by 3 bases and the J gene end by 14 bases; junction bases not matched to a gene: 9. The germline V gene encodes CDR1 SGHKS and CDR2 YYEKEE (reference sequence). The CDR3 spans 14 residues. Drawing the rest from reference TRBV5-5 and TRBJ2-3, the complete variable domain is DAGVTQSPTHLIKTRGQQVTLRCSPISGHKSVSWYQQVLGQGPQFIFQYYEKEERGRGNFPDRFSARQFPNYSSELNVNALLLGDSALYLCASSYAGTSGVGYFGPGTRLTVL.

V and J are TRBV5-6 and TRBJ1-2; 8 bases map to TRBD1. The V segment lost 4 bases and the J segment 3 bases; nucleotides outside the gene matches: 8. CDR1 is SGHDT, CDR2 YYEEEE, per germline. The CDR3 loop spans 15 amino acids. The CDR3 coding sequence is TGTGCCAGCAGCGAGGCAGGGGGCAGGGACTATGGCTACACCTTC. Residues: CASSEAGGRDYGYTF.

This clonotype was detected only a few times. This chain joins TRBV7-2 and TRBJ1-3; D is perhaps TRBD1 (6 bases). The CDR3 has 14 residues. Between the trimmed V and J ends, which lost 7 bases and 4 bases, there was a span of 14 bases. Germline V gene sequence: CDR1 SGHTA, CDR2 FQGNSA. CDR3 sequence reads: CASTIRGGGNTIYF. The CDR3 bases are TGTGCCAGCACCATACGAGGGGGGGGAAACACCATATATTTT. The variable domain in full, with the rest retrieved from reference TRBV7-2 and TRBJ1-3, is GAGVSQSPSNKVTEKGKDVELRCDPISGHTALYWYRQSLGQGLEFLIYFQGNSAPDKSGLPSDRFSAERTGGSVSTLTIQRTQQEDSAVYLCASTIRGGGNTIYFGEGSWLTVV.

This chain connects TRBV30 to TRBJ2-7; TRBD2 aligns across 7 bases. V was clipped by 0 bases and J by 2 bases; unmatched bases: 7. The CDR3 has 15 amino acids. CDR1 is GTSNPN and CDR2 is SVGIG in the germline V gene (reference sequence). CDR3 nucleotide sequence: TGTGCCTGGAGTGTAGGGGCTAGCGGTCCCTACGAGCAGTACTTC. The encoded protein is CAWSVGASGPYEQYF.

V usage is TRBV6-1 and J usage is TRBJ2-7, with 9 bases aligning to TRBD1. This CDR3 comprises 14 residues. J was trimmed by 6 bases and V by 6 bases; bases with no gene match: 9. Germline V gene sequence: CDR1 MNHNS, CDR2 SASEGT. The CDR3 DNA reads TGTGCCAGCAGAGAACCGGGACAGGGTGGCGAGCAGTACTTC. As protein: CASREPGQGGEQYF.

The rearrangement joins TRBV20-1 to TRBJ2-5, with a weak D call TRBD2 (5 bases). Germline V gene lookup returns CDR1 DFQATT and CDR2 SNEGSKA (reference sequence). This CDR3 comprises 13 residues. V was shortened by 6 bases and J by 7 bases, with 18 bases between the two germline ends. The CDR3: CSAPGGLDGTQYF. CDR3 DNA: TGCAGTGCCCCTGGCGGGCTAGATGGGACCCAGTACTTC.

This chain joins TRBV28 and TRBJ2-2; unclear D gene. V lost 3 bases and J 0 bases, leaving 8 bases between the germline ends. Looked up from germline, CDR1 is MDHEN and CDR2 is SYDVKM. The CDR3 is 15 residues long. The CDR3 region is CASSLMAANTGELFF. In DNA, the CDR3 is TGTGCCAGCAGTTTGATGGCGGCGAACACCGGGGAGCTGTTTTTT. The entire variable domain, with the rest obtained from reference TRBV28 and TRBJ2-2, is as follows: DVKVTQSSRYLVKRTGEKVFLECVQDMDHENMFWYRQDPGLGLRLIYFSYDVKMKEKGDIPEGYSVSREKKERFSLILESASTNQTSMYLCASSLMAANTGELFFGEGSRLTVL.

The chain has TRBV18 and TRBJ2-2, with D possibly TRBD1 on 5 matching bases. Germline CDR1 and CDR2: KGHSH and LQKENI. There are 17 residues in the CDR3. V lost 2 bases, J lost 2 bases, and 15 bases lay in between. The CDR3 here is CASSPTTRTRNTGELFF. CDR3 DNA: TGTGCCAGCTCACCAACTACACGGACAAGAAACACCGGGGAGCTGTTTTTT.

This clonotype has more than one count but fewer than ten. This chain connects TRBV5-5 to TRBJ1-2; 7 nucleotides line up with TRBD1. The CDR3 runs to 15 residues. In germline, CDR1 is SGHKS, CDR2 YYEKEE (reference sequence). V lost 5 bases to trimming and J lost 9 bases; unmatched junction nucleotides: 16. CDR3 DNA sequence: TGTGCCAGCAGGTCTCAGGGGGGGGGAATGGAGAGCTACACCTTC. Encoded protein: CASRSQGGGMESYTF.

The sample holds a few counts of this clonotype. The chain uses TRBV29-1 and TRBJ1-2; D might be TRBD1 (5 bases). V was shortened by 5 bases and J by 8 bases, with 12 bases between the two germline ends. Germline V gives CDR1 SQVTM, CDR2 ANQGSEA. The CDR3 runs to 11 residues. As DNA, the CDR3 is TGCAGCGTTACAGGTCCGGAGGGCTACACCTTC. Translating it yields CSVTGPEGYTF.

V gene TRBV6-2 or TRBV6-3 combines with J gene TRBJ2-1; D remains ambiguous. The CDR3 length is 14 residues. With 1 base removed from V and 5 bases from J, the gap between germline ends came to 9 bases. The germline CDR1 and CDR2 sequences are MNHEY and SVGEGT. CDR3 bases: TGTGCCAGCAGTTACTGGGCAGGCGACAATGAGCAGTTCTTC. This sequence encodes CASSYWAGDNEQFF.

This clonotype came up many times. The chain joins TRBV7-2 to TRBJ1-1; no firm D call. This CDR3 is 13 amino acids long. V was clipped by 3 bases and J by 1 base, with 6 bases between them. Per germline, CDR1 SGHTA and CDR2 FQGNSA. The CDR3 is CASSLQPNTEAFF. In DNA, the CDR3 is TGTGCCAGCAGCTTGCAGCCGAACACTGAAGCTTTCTTT.

This clonotype showed up many times. The CDR3 spells CASSLTGGSQPEQYF. DNA for the CDR3: TGTGCCAGCAGCCTGACAGGGGGATCCCAACCGGAGCAGTACTTC. The chain combines TRBV5-6 with TRBJ2-7; 9 bases are a match to TRBD1. Per germline, CDR1 SGHDT and CDR2 YYEEEE. Trimming at V came to 4 bases and at J to 7 bases, leaving 12 bases not matched to a gene. This CDR3 region has 15 residues.